This TCR beta chain was identified in a study of cytomegalovirus exposure and HLA in healthy donors. Study in general: In a previous analysis, nearly 120 million unique TCR beta sequences were found from roughly 180 million T cells. Study-level findings and limits: Cytomegalovirus association was assigned to over 150 TCR beta chains. Presence/absence analyses assumed roughly uniform sequencing depth across donors.

PCR involved 60 Vbeta and 13 Jbeta primers. Sequencing used immunoSEQ multiplex PCR; TCRdb keeps in-frame clones, though not all of them. The sample shows 95,000 to 150,000 clones, less than 85% of them seen only once. To note about this clone: What it binds is unknown.

With 0 bases removed from V and 3 bases from J, the gap between germline ends came to 11 bases. The germline V gene encodes CDR1 LGHNA and CDR2 YNFKEQ. The CDR3 covers 15 residues. This sequence joins TRBV4-2 and TRBJ1-1; D gene uncertain. This clonotype was obtained from a man aged 18 to 29 in good health and CMV-seropositive. The material sequenced was PBMCs. The CDR3 protein is CASSQEGPRDTEAFF. The CDR3 DNA is TGTGCCAGCAGCCAAGAAGGACCGAGGGACACTGAAGCTTTCTTT.